These 3 T cell receptor beta chains share one sample of origin, sequenced in a study of CD8 T cells in ankylosing spondylitis. One entry per CDR3 protein, called by TCRdb with MiXCR from the 5' RACE reads. The top ten clones hold roughly 2.5% of a sample with under 250,000 distinct CDR3 sequences, 8% to 11% of them seen once. Material for sequencing was blood, either unsorted or a sorted T cell fraction (not recorded which). These receptors originate from a male donor with ankylosing spondylitis or in good health (not recorded which).

V is TRBV24-1 and J is TRBJ2-1; D uncertain. Germline V lookup: CDR1 KGHDR, CDR2 SFDVKD. Trimming shortened V by 3 bases and J by 5 bases, and 1 base separated the two germline ends. The CDR3 consists of 11 residues. In DNA form, the CDR3 reads TGTGCCACCAGTGATCACAATGAGCAGTTCTTC. As protein: CATSDHNEQFF.

This clonotype was observed at least ten times. The gene calls are TRBV5-1 and TRBJ2-5; D tentatively fits TRBD1 or TRBD2 (5 bases each). CDR3 size: 12 residues. Germline V gene sequence: CDR1 SGHRS, CDR2 YFSETQ. Trimming took 6 bases from V and 1 from J, leaving 7 bases between them. Here the CDR3 reads CASTGPQETQYF. In DNA, the CDR3 is TGCGCCAGCACGGGGCCCCAAGAGACCCAGTACTTC.

Ten or more counts support this clonotype. The chain couples TRBV20-1 to TRBJ2-3; D gene uncertain. Germline V CDR1 and CDR2: DFQATT, SNEGSKA (reference sequence). The ends were cut back, 8 bases at V and 4 bases at J, with 7 bases in the middle. The CDR3 sequence is 10 residues long. The CDR3 DNA is TGCAGTTCGAGTGCAGATACGCAGTATTTT. It encodes CSSSADTQYF.